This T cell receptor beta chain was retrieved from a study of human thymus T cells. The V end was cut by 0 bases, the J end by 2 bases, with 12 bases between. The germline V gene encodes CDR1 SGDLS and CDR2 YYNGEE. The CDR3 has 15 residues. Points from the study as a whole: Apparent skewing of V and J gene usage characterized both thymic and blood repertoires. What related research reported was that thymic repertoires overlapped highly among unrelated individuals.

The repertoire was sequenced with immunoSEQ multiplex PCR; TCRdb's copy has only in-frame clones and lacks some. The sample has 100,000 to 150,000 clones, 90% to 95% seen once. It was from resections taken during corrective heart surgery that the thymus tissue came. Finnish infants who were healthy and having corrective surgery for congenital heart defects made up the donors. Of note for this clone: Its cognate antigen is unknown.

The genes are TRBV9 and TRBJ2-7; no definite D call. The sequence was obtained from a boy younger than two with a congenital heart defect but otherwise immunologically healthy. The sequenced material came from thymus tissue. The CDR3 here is CASSVGGGRTYEQYF. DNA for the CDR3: TGTGCCAGCAGCGTAGGAGGCGGCAGGACCTACGAGCAGTACTTC.